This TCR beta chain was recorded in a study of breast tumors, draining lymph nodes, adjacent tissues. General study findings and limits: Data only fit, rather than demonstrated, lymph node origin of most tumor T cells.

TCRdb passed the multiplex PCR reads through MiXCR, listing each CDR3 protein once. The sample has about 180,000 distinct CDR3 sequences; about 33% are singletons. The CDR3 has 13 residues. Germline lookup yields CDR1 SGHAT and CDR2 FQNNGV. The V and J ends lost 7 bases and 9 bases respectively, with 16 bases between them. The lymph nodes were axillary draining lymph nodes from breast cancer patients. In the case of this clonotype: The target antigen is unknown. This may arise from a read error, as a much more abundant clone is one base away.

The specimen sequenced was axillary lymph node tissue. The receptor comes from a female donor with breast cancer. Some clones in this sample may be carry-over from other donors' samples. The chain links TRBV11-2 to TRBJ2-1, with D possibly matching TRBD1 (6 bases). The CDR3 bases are TGTGCCAGCACGAAGAACAGGGTCCCTGAGCAGTTCTTC. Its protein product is CASTKNRVPEQFF. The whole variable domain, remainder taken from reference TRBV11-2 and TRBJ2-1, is EAGVAQSPRYKIIEKRQSVAFWCNPISGHATLYWYQQILGQGPKLLIQFQNNGVVDDSQLPKDRFSAERLKGVDSTLKIQPAKLEDSAVYLCASTKNRVPEQFFGPGTRLTVL.